The TCR beta chain under discussion was sequenced for a study of blood T cell repertoires in COVID-19. The CDR3 spans 15 residues. CDR1 is LNHDA, CDR2 SQIVND, per germline (reference sequence). Trimming took 5 bases from V and 1 from J; bases not matched to a gene: 4. Clones were read by immunoSEQ multiplex PCR, and TCRdb kept only the in-frame ones, dropping some. This sample yields over 85,000 clones, of which 80% to 90% are seen a single time; around 25% belongs to the top ten. J is TRBJ2-5 and V is TRBV19, with TRBD1 matching over 10 bases. What was sequenced was peripheral blood. This sequence originates from a man between 60 and 70 years old with acute or convalescent COVID-19. The CDR3 reads CASSGDRGPQETQYF. The CDR3 DNA follows: TGTGCCAGTAGTGGGGACAGGGGACCCCAAGAGACCCAGTACTTC.